A selection of T cell receptor beta chains follows, all from one sample in a study of blood T cell repertoires in COVID-19. This table comes from immunoSEQ multiplex PCR, and its TCRdb copy is limited to in-frame clones, with some not included. The data hold 300,000 to 350,000 clones, with roughly 90% observed a single time. Sequenced: peripheral blood. The receptors here all came from a woman aged 30 to 39 with COVID-19, enrolled during active disease. Both conserved end residues are part of each CDR3. Fields, in order: clone size, V gene, CDR3 protein. Rows may omit the clone size; those that give it use once, few, many or a size class.

abundance: once; v_gene: TRBV9; CDR3aa: CASSLRGLNTEAFF
abundance: -; v_gene: TRBV4-2; CDR3aa: CASSQETAGGAGGELFF
abundance: -; v_gene: TRBV2; CDR3aa: CASSWDRTTYEQYF
abundance: -; v_gene: TRBV28; CDR3aa: CASSDSGTGTDEQYF
abundance: -; v_gene: TRBV2; CDR3aa: CASRTTGTGNSPLHF
abundance: -; v_gene: TRBV2; CDR3aa: CASSEQGMNTEAFF
abundance: -; v_gene: TRBV7-8; CDR3aa: CASSSTQGQPTGELFF
abundance: -; v_gene: TRBV30; CDR3aa: CAWSPGGADEKLFF
abundance: -; v_gene: TRBV19; CDR3aa: CATPVGLSGTDIQETQYF
abundance: -; v_gene: TRBV2; CDR3aa: CAGQGDGNEKLFF
abundance: -; v_gene: TRBV19; CDR3aa: CASTPGQYQETQYF
abundance: -; v_gene: TRBV2; CDR3aa: CAISRNDGDEKLFF
abundance: -; v_gene: TRBV27; CDR3aa: CASSLVASPNTGELFF
abundance: -; v_gene: TRBV9; CDR3aa: CASSVGGELNTEAFF
abundance: -; v_gene: TRBV19; CDR3aa: CASTPDRGGGQPQHF
abundance: -; v_gene: TRBV15; CDR3aa: CATSDLTGSGANVLTF
abundance: -; v_gene: TRBV5-1; CDR3aa: CASSLELAGAKNIQYF
abundance: -; v_gene: TRBV29-1; CDR3aa: CSGVGAFYGYTF
abundance: -; v_gene: TRBV3-1/TRBV3-2; CDR3aa: CASSQYRGTATYEQYF
abundance: -; v_gene: TRBV27; CDR3aa: CASSLNGDMNTEAFF
abundance: once; v_gene: TRBV2; CDR3aa: CASSVGPTGGTGYTF
abundance: -; v_gene: TRBV11-2; CDR3aa: CASSLDSGLAGYEQYF
abundance: -; v_gene: TRBV7-9; CDR3aa: CASSLAETSGYEQYF
abundance: -; v_gene: TRBV2; CDR3aa: CASSEQGKGSPLHF
abundance: -; v_gene: TRBV25-1; CDR3aa: CASSDPTGGYLSEQYF
abundance: -; v_gene: TRBV3-1/TRBV3-2; CDR3aa: CASSQDPRTDTQYF
abundance: -; v_gene: TRBV5-1; CDR3aa: CASREGGADTQYF
abundance: -; v_gene: TRBV5-1; CDR3aa: CASSLERDTNSPLHF
abundance: -; v_gene: TRBV3-1/TRBV3-2; CDR3aa: CASSQDNTGLYLEAFF
abundance: -; v_gene: TRBV5-6; CDR3aa: CASSSYGTTESNTEAFF
abundance: -; v_gene: TRBV13; CDR3aa: CASSYTLREPNGYTF
abundance: -; v_gene: TRBV5-1; CDR3aa: CASSSTGVFFYEQYF
abundance: -; v_gene: TRBV19; CDR3aa: CASSEAGVEKLFF
abundance: -; v_gene: TRBV19; CDR3aa: CASSITGTYEQYF
abundance: -; v_gene: TRBV18; CDR3aa: CASSPTENYGYTF
abundance: -; v_gene: TRBV11-2; CDR3aa: CASSLAGGYGYTF
abundance: once; v_gene: TRBV24-1; CDR3aa: CATSALTSGMASDTQYF
abundance: few; v_gene: TRBV19; CDR3aa: CASSTLGQGPLEQFF
abundance: -; v_gene: TRBV11-2; CDR3aa: CASSLEGIWNTEAFF
abundance: -; v_gene: TRBV19; CDR3aa: CANKTKAGGRYEQYF
abundance: -; v_gene: TRBV14; CDR3aa: CASSPHRGGPYTF
abundance: -; v_gene: TRBV15; CDR3aa: CATSRDTGTYNEQFF
abundance: -; v_gene: TRBV7-2; CDR3aa: CASSSTGGGTEAFF
abundance: -; v_gene: TRBV9; CDR3aa: CASSVWGTHVQETQYF
abundance: -; v_gene: TRBV11-2; CDR3aa: CASSLETDPMIDEQFF
abundance: -; v_gene: TRBV13; CDR3aa: CASSGGFPPYEQYF
abundance: -; v_gene: TRBV20-1; CDR3aa: CSASLGGAEDTQYF
abundance: -; v_gene: TRBV4-1; CDR3aa: CASSQLRNTEAFF
abundance: few; v_gene: TRBV5-8; CDR3aa: CASRRTGGQETQYF
abundance: -; v_gene: TRBV5-8; CDR3aa: CASSLYTRRGFSYEQYF
abundance: -; v_gene: TRBV29-1; CDR3aa: CSVVLRVDTEAFF
abundance: -; v_gene: TRBV29-1; CDR3aa: CSAKGGDGSEAFF
abundance: -; v_gene: TRBV3-1/TRBV3-2; CDR3aa: CASSQVRSQGQETQYF
abundance: -; v_gene: TRBV19; CDR3aa: CASSIGATMRGNTIYF
abundance: -; v_gene: TRBV19; CDR3aa: CASSIFPDWNEQFF